Each of the 23 T cell receptor beta chains below was sequenced from the same sample in a study of T cell changes during pregnancy in multiple sclerosis. Libraries were prepared by immunoSEQ multiplex PCR; TCRdb keeps only in-frame clonotypes and omits some of them. This repertoire shows under 45,000 clones, approximately 90% found once; its top ten account for around 4.2%. Sequencing used peripheral blood, obtained in the second trimester of pregnancy. All receptors derive from a female donor in good health, enrolled as a control in a pregnancy study.

The chain recombines TRBV28 with TRBJ2-6; weak D call: TRBD2 (6 bases). CDR3 length equals 18 residues. The germline CDR1 and CDR2 sequences are MDHEN and SYDVKM. Trimming took 3 bases from V and 0 from J, leaving 15 bases between them. CDR3 coding DNA: TGTGCCAGCAGTTTGGCTGGCGGGGCAAGCTCTGGGGCCAACGTCCTGACTTTC. Amino acid sequence: CASSLAGGASSGANVLTF.

The chain uses TRBV19 and TRBJ2-5, with 11 bases aligning to TRBD2. Germline CDR1 LNHDA, CDR2 SQIVND (reference sequence). V lost 7 bases to trimming and J lost 5 bases; unmatched junction nucleotides: 3. The CDR3 length is 13 residues. The CDR3: CASTASGGETQYF. The DNA for the CDR3 is TGTGCCAGTACCGCTAGCGGGGGGGAGACCCAGTACTTC.

J is TRBJ2-7 and V is TRBV6-1; D might be TRBD1 (5 bases). Germline values: CDR1 MNHNS, CDR2 SASEGT. The germline V and J ends were trimmed by 1 base and 1 base, with 14 bases remaining between them. This CDR3 has 16 amino acids. In DNA form, the CDR3 reads TGTGCCAGCAGTGAAGGGGGCAGGTTTAGGTCCTACGAGCAGTACTTC. It encodes CASSEGGRFRSYEQYF.

The chain links TRBV19 to TRBJ1-5; D call uncertain. Trimming left V 1 base short and J 7 bases short, with 8 bases between. The CDR3 is 13 amino acids. Germline-derived CDR1 and CDR2 are LNHDA and SQIVND (reference sequence). The CDR3 DNA reads as TGTGCCAGTAGTATAGGGAACAGCCAGCCCCAGCATTTT. It translates to CASSIGNSQPQHF.

The V gene is TRBV18, the J gene TRBJ1-5, with a weak D call TRBD1 (6 bases). CDR3 length: 15 amino acids. Trimming took 2 bases from V and 11 from J, leaving 19 bases between them. Germline loops: CDR1 KGHSH, CDR2 LQKENI. The CDR3 DNA reads as TGTGCCAGCTCACCAACCGGGACACAAATGCAGGCCCAGCATTTT. It yields the protein CASSPTGTQMQAQHF.

The chain carries TRBV7-9 and TRBJ2-1; 7 bases agree with TRBD2. This CDR3 has 14 residues. After removal of 6 bases from V and 6 bases from J, the junction contained 8 bases not matched to a gene. Germline V CDR1 and CDR2: SEHNR, FQNEAQ (reference sequence). Here the CDR3 reads CASSHRTSLNEQFF. The CDR3 bases are TGTGCCAGCAGTCATCGGACTAGTCTCAATGAGCAGTTCTTC.

The chain combines TRBV4-2 with TRBJ1-4, with 7 positions matching TRBD1. This CDR3 has 17 amino acids. Germline lookup yields CDR1 LGHNA and CDR2 YNFKEQ. V lost 4 bases and J lost 2; bases outside the gene matches: 10. The CDR3 protein is CASSPREGASTNEKLFF. CDR3 DNA sequence: TGTGCCAGCAGCCCTCGGGAGGGGGCGAGCACTAATGAAAAACTGTTTTTT.

This sequence joins TRBV27 and TRBJ2-2; TRBD2 might be the D (5 bases). The CDR3 is made up of 12 amino acids. Trimming shortened V by 2 bases and J by 8 bases, and 6 bases separated the two germline ends. Germline CDR1 is MNHEY and CDR2 is SMNVEV (reference sequence). The CDR3 is CASSLRGGELFF. The CDR3 DNA is TGTGCCAGCAGTTTACGGGGAGGGGAGCTGTTTTTT.

The rearrangement links TRBV12-5 to TRBJ1-3; 7 positions agree with TRBD1. The CDR3 spans 16 residues. V shed 0 bases and J 2 bases; nucleotides not matched to a gene: 4. The germline gives CDR1 LGHNT, CDR2 FRNRAP. CDR3 in amino acids: CASGLVLTGPGNTIYF. CDR3 DNA: TGTGCTAGTGGTTTGGTACTGACAGGGCCTGGAAACACCATATATTTT.

This chain links TRBV28 with TRBJ2-7; 8 bases match TRBD2. Per the germline V gene, CDR1 is MDHEN and CDR2 is SYDVKM. The CDR3 runs to 16 residues. After removal of 4 bases from V and 7 bases from J, the junction contained 15 bases not matched to a gene. The CDR3 DNA reads TGTGCCAGCAGTTCCCCCCAGTCGGGGGGGCTTCGGGAGCAGTACTTC. Translating it yields CASSSPQSGGLREQYF.

V and J are TRBV9 and TRBJ1-3, with D hard to call. CDR1 SGDLS and CDR2 YYNGEE come from the germline V gene. There are 14 residues in the CDR3. Trimming shortened V by 4 bases and J by 0 bases, and 8 bases separated the two germline ends. The CDR3 DNA reads TGTGCCAGCAGCCCGGAGGACTCTGGAAACACCATATATTTT. Translation gives CASSPEDSGNTIYF.

The chain recombines TRBV7-9 with TRBJ1-2; TRBD1 is a possible D gene (6 bases). The CDR3 consists of 16 residues. V was shortened by 1 base and J by 6 bases, with 18 bases between the two germline ends. CDR1 and CDR2 (germline): SEHNR, FQNEAQ (reference sequence). Here the CDR3 reads CASSLGEGWDIDGYTF. CDR3 nucleotide sequence: TGTGCCAGCAGCTTAGGTGAGGGGTGGGACATCGATGGCTACACCTTC.

The V and J genes are TRBV6-5 and TRBJ2-7, with D maybe TRBD2 (5 bases). The germline V and J ends were trimmed by 3 bases and 0 bases, with 12 bases remaining between them. From germline, CDR1 is MNHEY and CDR2 SVGAGI. The CDR3 loop spans 15 amino acids. The CDR3 coding sequence is TGTGCCAGCAGTTATGACGGGATGAGCTCCTACGAGCAGTACTTC. As protein: CASSYDGMSSYEQYF.

This clone was counted only a few times. The V gene is TRBV30, the J gene TRBJ2-5, with 7 bases fitting TRBD1. The CDR3 length is 13 residues. V was pared by 5 bases and J by 0 bases, with 3 bases of the junction left unmatched. Germline CDR1 is GTSNPN and CDR2 is SVGIG (reference sequence). In DNA form, the CDR3 reads TGTGCCTGGGGAACAGGGGACCAAGAGACCCAGTACTTC. Amino acid sequence: CAWGTGDQETQYF.

This chain connects TRBV7-8 to TRBJ2-2; D perhaps matches TRBD2 (6 bases). Trimming stripped 0 bases from V and 6 bases from J, with 14 bases between. Looked up from germline, CDR1 is SGHVS and CDR2 is FQNEAQ. This CDR3 spans 16 amino acids. The CDR3 sequence is CASSLAYPGVAGELFF. CDR3 nucleotide sequence: TGTGCCAGCAGCTTAGCTTATCCGGGAGTAGCCGGGGAGCTGTTTTTT.

The V call is TRBV4-1, the J call TRBJ2-3; 8 bases align to TRBD2. From germline, CDR1 is MGHRA and CDR2 YSYEKL. The length of the CDR3 is 15 residues. J lost 6 bases, V lost 3 bases, and 8 bases had no gene match. Here the CDR3 DNA reads TGCGCCAGCAGCCAGACTAGCGCCACCAGGGATACGCAGTATTTT. Its protein product is CASSQTSATRDTQYF.

The table lists this clone with a few counts. The gene calls are TRBV5-1 and TRBJ1-1; possible D gene TRBD1, 5 bases. In germline, CDR1 is SGHRS, CDR2 YFSETQ. V was trimmed by 0 bases and J by 3 bases, leaving 9 bases between them. The CDR3 runs 14 residues. The CDR3 coding sequence is TGCGCCAGCAGCTTGGCCGGGGGGGACACTGAAGCTTTCTTT. Its translation is CASSLAGGDTEAFF.

This rearrangement joins TRBV7-9 to TRBJ2-2; possible D gene TRBD1, 6 bases. The CDR3 is 15 residues long. CDR1 SEHNR and CDR2 FQNEAQ come from the germline V gene (reference sequence). V was cut by 3 bases and J by 1 base, with 9 bases left in between. CDR3 in DNA: TGTGCCAGCAGCTTCCGGGACATGAACACCGGGGAGCTGTTTTTT. It translates to CASSFRDMNTGELFF.

The rearrangement joins TRBV27 to TRBJ1-2; 10 bases are shared with TRBD1. Germline CDR1 MNHEY, CDR2 SMNVEV (reference sequence). The length of the CDR3 is 13 residues. The V segment lost 5 bases and the J segment 6 bases; nucleotides outside the gene matches: 3. The CDR3 loop reads CASSRDRGDGYTF. CDR3 sequence (DNA): TGTGCCAGCAGTCGGGACAGGGGTGATGGCTACACCTTC.

This chain connects TRBV5-1 to TRBJ1-5; TRBD1 matches at 7 bases. Looked up from germline, CDR1 is SGHRS and CDR2 is YFSETQ. The CDR3 consists of 14 residues. Trimming cost V 4 bases and J 5 bases; bases outside gene matches: 6. The CDR3 protein is CASSISGTDQPQHF. The CDR3 DNA reads as TGCGCCAGCAGCATCTCCGGGACAGATCAGCCCCAGCATTTT.

V and J are TRBV4-2 and TRBJ2-5; 7 nucleotides match TRBD1. Matching the DNA end better, TRBJ2-7 makes the J call doubtful. The CDR3 spans 15 residues. CDR1 and CDR2 (germline): LGHNA, YNFKEQ. The chain's CDR3 is CASSQGSGTAYEQYF. DNA for the CDR3: TGTGCCAGCAGCCAAGGTTCCGGGACAGCCTACGAGCAGTACTTC.

The chain uses TRBV6-5 and TRBJ2-1, with D perhaps TRBD1 (6 bases). Germline V gene lookup returns CDR1 MNHEY and CDR2 SVGAGI. The CDR3 length is 13 residues. Trimming removed 6 bases from V and 9 bases from J, with 15 bases in between. As DNA, the CDR3 is TGTGCCAGCAGAAGACAGGTTGGTGGTGAGCAGTTCTTC. It codes for CASRRQVGGEQFF.

This clone was observed once. The chain is built from TRBV14 and TRBJ2-2; TRBD2 might be the D (5 bases). The CDR3 extends over 13 amino acids. The ends were cut back, 1 base at V and 8 bases at J, with 8 bases in the middle. Germline V lookup: CDR1 SGHDN, CDR2 FVKESK. CDR3 amino acids: CASSQVRAGELFF. DNA of the CDR3: TGTGCCAGCAGCCAAGTGCGGGCAGGGGAGCTGTTTTTT. The whole variable domain, filled in from reference TRBV14 and TRBJ2-2, reads EAGVTQFPSHSVIEKGQTVTLRCDPISGHDNLYWYRRVMGKEIKFLLHFVKESKQDESGMPNNRFLAERTGGTYSTLKVQPAELEDSGVYFCASSQVRAGELFFGEGSRLTVL.